This entry lists 27 T cell receptor beta chains sequenced from one sample in a study of shared clonotypes between healthy human individuals. Profiled with immunoSEQ multiplex PCR; TCRdb holds only in-frame clones, not every one. The repertoire consists of fewer than 600,000 clones, with 79% occurring once and the leading ten covering approximately 12%. Sequencing was performed on PBMCs. These receptors came from a middle-aged woman in good health. Some clones in this sample may be carry-over from other donors' samples.

This clone was observed a handful of times. The chain links TRBV7-8 to TRBJ1-2; perhaps TRBD1 as D (5 bases). There are 15 residues in the CDR3. V dropped 1 base and J dropped 7 bases, with 16 bases sitting between them. From germline, CDR1 is SGHVS and CDR2 FQNEAQ. The DNA for the CDR3 is TGTGCCAGCAGCTTAGGGGGCAGGGAGAGCTCTGGCTACACCTTC. It yields the protein CASSLGGRESSGYTF.

This sequence joins TRBV7-2 and TRBJ1-5; no clear D gene. V lost 6 bases and J 4 bases, leaving 10 bases between the germline ends. Germline V lookup: CDR1 SGHTA, CDR2 FQGNSA. This CDR3 has 13 amino acids. CDR3 sequence: CASSFGENQPQHF. The CDR3 coding sequence is TGTGCCAGCAGTTTCGGGGAAAATCAGCCCCAGCATTTT.

This chain connects TRBV27 to TRBJ2-7, with D possibly being TRBD2 (6 bases). Germline V gene lookup returns CDR1 MNHEY and CDR2 SMNVEV (reference sequence). The CDR3 is made up of 14 amino acids. Trimming stripped 6 bases from V and 3 bases from J, with 15 bases between. Here the CDR3 DNA reads TGTGCCAGCAGGCTGAGGGGAGGCCACTACGAGCAGTACTTC. This codes for CASRLRGGHYEQYF.

The CDR3: CASSSPGQGGETQYF. The CDR3 DNA follows: TGTGCCAGCAGTTCTCCTGGACAGGGCGGGGAGACCCAGTACTTC. This chain connects TRBV28 to TRBJ2-5, with 8 bases fitting TRBD1. The CDR3 loop spans 15 amino acids. With 4 bases clipped from V and 5 bases from J, the junction kept 9 bases outside the gene matches. Looked up from germline, CDR1 is MDHEN and CDR2 is SYDVKM.

The rearrangement uses TRBV29-1 and TRBJ2-3; weak D call: TRBD2 (6 bases). Germline assignment: CDR1 SQVTM and CDR2 ANQGSEA. The CDR3 consists of 14 residues. Trimming removed 6 bases from V and 4 bases from J, with 17 bases in between. The CDR3 DNA sequence: TGCAGCGTGCGCCCGGGACCGGGAGCAGATACGCAGTATTTT. Residues: CSVRPGPGADTQYF.

The V gene is TRBV7-3, the J gene TRBJ2-5; 9 nucleotides agree with TRBD2. The V and J ends lost 5 bases and 3 bases, in that order; junction bases with no gene match: 13. The CDR3 totals 17 residues. From germline, CDR1 is SGHTA and CDR2 FQGTGA. The DNA for the CDR3 is TGTGCCAGCAGCCCGTTCGGTAGCGGGAGTATAAAAGAGACCCAGTACTTC. Translated: CASSPFGSGSIKETQYF.

The count of this clone is one. The chain uses TRBV19 and TRBJ2-2, with 7 bases lining up with TRBD2. V dropped 4 bases and J dropped 7; count of bases not matched to a gene: 9. This CDR3 is 15 amino acids long. The V gene's germline CDR1 is LNHDA and CDR2 SQIVND (reference sequence). CDR3 region: CASSSQAGVHGELFF. CDR3 nucleotides: TGTGCCAGTAGTAGTCAGGCGGGAGTACACGGGGAGCTGTTTTTT.

The chain combines TRBV30 with TRBJ2-7, with D maybe TRBD1 (5 bases). The CDR3 extends over 13 amino acids. Looked up from germline, CDR1 is GTSNPN and CDR2 is SVGIG (reference sequence). V lost 2 bases, J lost 5 bases, and 13 bases lay in between. CDR3 in DNA: TGTGCCTGGAGTCTTCAGGGAATAAACGAGCAGTACTTC. Its protein product is CAWSLQGINEQYF.

This clone was seen just once. This chain joins TRBV28 and TRBJ2-7; maybe TRBD1 (6 bases). CDR1 is MDHEN and CDR2 is SYDVKM in the germline V gene. This CDR3 has 14 amino acids. The ends were cut back, 5 bases at V and 2 bases at J, with 13 bases in the middle. CDR3 sequence (DNA): TGTGCCAGCAGTGAACAGGGTCCAACCTACGAGCAGTACTTC. It specifies CASSEQGPTYEQYF.

The genes are TRBV5-4 and TRBJ2-4; 8 nucleotides align to TRBD2. V lost 0 bases and J lost 0; bases outside the gene matches: 2. This CDR3 is 16 amino acids long. Germline V gene lookup returns CDR1 SGHNT and CDR2 YYREEE (reference sequence). The CDR3 loop reads CASSLGAGGAKNIQYF. CDR3 DNA: TGTGCCAGCAGCTTGGGGGCGGGGGGAGCCAAAAACATTCAGTACTTC.

V usage is TRBV5-8 and J usage is TRBJ1-2, with a weak D call TRBD1 (5 bases). With 1 base removed from V and 6 bases from J, the gap between germline ends came to 19 bases. Germline CDR1 SGHTS, CDR2 YDEGEE. The CDR3 runs 16 residues. The CDR3 reads CASSLWKGHVNDGYTF. The CDR3 region has the DNA TGTGCCAGCAGCTTGTGGAAAGGACACGTAAACGATGGCTACACCTTC.

This chain joins TRBV28 and TRBJ2-7; D may be TRBD1 or TRBD2 (5 bases each). Trimming took off 4 bases at V and 3 bases at J, with 19 bases between the two ends. This CDR3 spans 16 amino acids. Germline V gene data show CDR1 as MDHEN and CDR2 as SYDVKM. The CDR3 DNA reads TGTGCCAGCAGTTCCGCCGGGGCAGGCGATTACTACGAGCAGTACTTC. Translating gives CASSSAGAGDYYEQYF.

This chain joins TRBV18 and TRBJ2-5; 12 bases agree with TRBD2. This CDR3 is 16 amino acids long. Germline CDR1 reads KGHSH; CDR2 reads LQKENI. V was pared by 2 bases and J by 3 bases, with 4 bases of the junction left unmatched. The CDR3 coding sequence is TGTGCCAGCTCACCATCTAGCGGGAGGGCCGAAGAGACCCAGTACTTC. Residues: CASSPSSGRAEETQYF.

The CDR3 protein is CASWLAETDTQYF. The DNA of the CDR3 is TGTGCAAGTTGGCTAGCGGAAACAGATACGCAGTATTTT. The chain combines TRBV12-2 with TRBJ2-3; whether TRBD2, the table's D call, matches the DNA was not checked. TRBV12-2 corresponds to a pseudogene. The CDR3 covers 13 residues.

This chain uses TRBV7-2 with TRBJ2-3; D may be TRBD1 (5 bases). Trimming removed 5 bases from V and 2 bases from J, with 20 bases in between. The CDR3 has 17 amino acids. Per germline, CDR1 SGHTA and CDR2 FQGNSA. The CDR3 region has the DNA TGTGCCAGCAGCCTCACGTCCAGGGCTACCTACACAGATACGCAGTATTTT. Translating it yields CASSLTSRATYTDTQYF. The full variable domain, in which reference TRBV7-2 and TRBJ2-3 provide the parts outside the CDR3, is GAGVSQSPSNKVTEKGKDVELRCDPISGHTALYWYRQSLGQGLEFLIYFQGNSAPDKSGLPSDRFSAERTGGSVSTLTIQRTQQEDSAVYLCASSLTSRATYTDTQYFGPGTRLTVL.

This chain links TRBV4-1 with TRBJ2-2; the match to TRBD2 covers 15 bases. The CDR3 runs to 16 residues. The germline CDR1 and CDR2 sequences are MGHRA and YSYEKL. V shed 4 bases, J shed 6 bases, and the junction held 3 bases outside the gene matches. CDR3 in DNA: TGCGCCAGCAGCCGCGGACTAGCGGGAGGGGCCGGGGAGCTGTTTTTT. This gives the protein CASSRGLAGGAGELFF.

In regard to this clone: Other DNA variants within this sample encode the same CDR3. The chain is built from TRBV4-1 and TRBJ1-2; possible D gene TRBD1, 5 bases. In germline, CDR1 is MGHRA, CDR2 YSYEKL. Trimming removed 1 base at V and 3 bases at J, with 6 bases between. The CDR3 length is 13 residues. CDR3 nucleotide sequence: TGCGCCAGCAGCCAAGTGACAGACTATGGCTACACCTTC. This sequence encodes CASSQVTDYGYTF.

This chain links TRBV5-1 with TRBJ2-7; 10 nucleotides line up with TRBD2. The V segment lost 8 bases and the J segment 2 bases; nucleotides outside the gene matches: 7. Germline CDR1 is SGHRS and CDR2 is YFSETQ. The CDR3 spans 14 residues. The CDR3 spells CASSLAGEPYEQYF. CDR3 bases: TGCGCCAGTTCCCTAGCGGGAGAGCCCTACGAGCAGTACTTC.

CDR3 protein: CASITNSNTEAFF. The CDR3 DNA reads as TGTGCCAGCATCACAAACTCGAACACTGAAGCTTTCTTT. This rearrangement joins TRBV11-3 to TRBJ1-1; D call uncertain. This CDR3 has 13 amino acids. The germline gives CDR1 SGHNT, CDR2 YENEEA. Trimming stripped 7 bases from V and 1 base from J, with 10 bases between.

This clone occurred many times. The chain couples TRBV28 to TRBJ1-2; TRBD1 is a possible D gene (6 bases). The CDR3 length is 16 residues. CDR1 and CDR2 (germline): MDHEN, SYDVKM. V lost 3 bases, J lost 0 bases, and 14 bases lay in between. Here the CDR3 DNA reads TGTGCCAGCAGTTTTGTGGGGGCCGGGACTAACTATGGCTACACCTTC. Translation gives CASSFVGAGTNYGYTF.

The rearrangement joins TRBV27 to TRBJ2-2; 15 nucleotides match TRBD2. Germline CDR1 is MNHEY and CDR2 is SMNVEV (reference sequence). CDR3 size: 19 residues. Trimming at V came to 6 bases and at J to 2 bases, leaving 10 bases not matched to a gene. The CDR3 loop is CASREYGTSGRSNTGELFF. CDR3 DNA: TGTGCCAGCAGGGAATACGGGACTAGCGGGAGGAGCAACACCGGGGAGCTGTTTTTT.

CDR3 sequence reads: CASSIIRTGSTEAFF. As DNA, the CDR3 is TGTGCCAGTAGTATCATCCGGACAGGGAGCACTGAAGCTTTCTTT. V gene TRBV19 combines with J gene TRBJ1-1; 8 bases map to TRBD1. CDR1 and CDR2 (germline): LNHDA, SQIVND (reference sequence). The V gene end was trimmed by 3 bases and the J gene end by 4 bases; junction bases not matched to a gene: 7. The length of the CDR3 is 15 residues. The full variable domain, completed using reference TRBV19 and TRBJ1-1, is DGGITQSPKYLFRKEGQNVTLSCEQNLNHDAMYWYRQDPGQGLRLIYYSQIVNDFQKGDIAEGYSVSREKKESFPLTVTSAQKNPTAFYLCASSIIRTGSTEAFFGQGTRLTVV.

This clone was detected a few times. The chain is built from TRBV28 and TRBJ2-1; 9 nucleotides line up with TRBD2. CDR1 and CDR2 from the germline V gene are MDHEN and SYDVKM. J was trimmed by 9 bases and V by 6 bases; bases with no gene match: 21. The CDR3 covers 18 residues. CDR3 DNA: TGTGCCAGCAGCCCCCGGCGGGATAGCGGGAGTTTTTCGTCTGAGCAGTTCTTC. Translation gives CASSPRRDSGSFSSEQFF.

J is TRBJ2-3 and V is TRBV2; 10 bases match TRBD2. The CDR3 has 15 amino acids. V lost 6 bases to trimming and J lost 5 bases; unmatched junction nucleotides: 8. Germline V CDR1 and CDR2: SNHLY, FYNNEI. CDR3 amino acids: CASRVLAGAKDTQYF. CDR3 DNA sequence: TGTGCCAGCAGGGTGCTAGCGGGAGCGAAAGATACGCAGTATTTT.

This chain joins TRBV9 and TRBJ2-1; D call uncertain. The V and J ends lost 2 bases and 8 bases respectively, with 8 bases between them. Germline CDR1 SGDLS, CDR2 YYNGEE. The CDR3 length is 12 residues. The CDR3 DNA reads as TGTGCCAGCAGCGTCTCTCCGGATGAGCAGTTCTTC. Translation: CASSVSPDEQFF.

This clone has a handful of counts. The genes are TRBV27 and TRBJ2-1; 8 nucleotides agree with TRBD2. Germline trimming cut 5 bases from V and 7 bases from J; bases unmatched to any gene: 10. The V gene's germline CDR1 is MNHEY and CDR2 SMNVEV (reference sequence). The CDR3 spans 15 residues. The CDR3 nucleotides read TGTGCCAGCAGTCTCGGGGGGGCGGGACGGAATGAGCAGTTCTTC. As protein: CASSLGGAGRNEQFF.

J is TRBJ2-7 and V is TRBV28, with D unclear. V gave up 6 bases and J gave up 6 bases, with 21 bases separating them. Germline values: CDR1 MDHEN, CDR2 SYDVKM. The CDR3 has 15 amino acids. The DNA for the CDR3 is TGTGCCAGCAGCCCTGGGGTGCCTGGTGTGAGCGAGCAGTACTTC. Translating it yields CASSPGVPGVSEQYF.